The 19 T cell receptor beta chains presented below share a single source sample, sequenced in a study of cytomegalovirus exposure and HLA in healthy donors. Profiled with immunoSEQ multiplex PCR; TCRdb holds only in-frame clones, not every one. The repertoire holds about 120,000 clones, with roughly 95% as singletons. Sample: PBMCs. The receptors originated from a man aged 18-30 years in good health and CMV-seronegative.

The table lists this clone with a count of one. The CDR3 bases are TGTGCCATCAGTGAACGGGGAGGGACTGAAGCTTTCTTT. Translated, it gives CAISERGGTEAFF. The chain has TRBV10-3 and TRBJ1-1; no firm D call. Between the trimmed V and J ends, which lost 3 bases and 5 bases, there was a span of 10 bases. The CDR3 runs to 13 residues. CDR1 and CDR2 (germline): ENHRY, SYGVKD.

The V call is TRBV19, the J call TRBJ2-1; 9 bases line up with TRBD1. The ends lost 7 bases at V and 7 bases at J; junction bases unmatched: 11. The germline V gene has CDR1 LNHDA and CDR2 SQIVND (reference sequence). CDR3 size: 15 residues. The CDR3 here is CASTLGQGIPNEQFF. The CDR3 region has the DNA TGTGCCAGTACCCTCGGACAGGGGATACCGAATGAGCAGTTCTTC.

The V gene is TRBV9, the J gene TRBJ2-3; D possibly corresponds to TRBD2 (6 bases). The germline V and J ends were trimmed by 3 bases and 6 bases, with 17 bases remaining between them. This CDR3 spans 15 amino acids. The germline V gene encodes CDR1 SGDLS and CDR2 YYNGEE. The CDR3 loop reads CASSDGGMVPDTQYF. The CDR3 DNA reads as TGTGCCAGCAGCGACGGCGGGATGGTGCCCGATACGCAGTATTTT.

The CDR3 sequence: CASSFNSGRLYNEQFF. CDR3 nucleotides: TGTGCCAGCAGTTTTAATAGCGGGAGGCTCTACAATGAGCAGTTCTTC. The gene calls are TRBV28 and TRBJ2-1, with 10 positions matching TRBD2. This CDR3 is built from 16 residues. The V segment lost 3 bases and the J segment 3 bases; nucleotides outside the gene matches: 5. CDR1 is MDHEN, CDR2 SYDVKM, per germline.

CDR3 in amino acids: CASSQRMWTITSGRYNEQFF. DNA for the CDR3: TGTGCCAGCAGCCAAAGAATGTGGACTATTACTAGCGGGAGGTACAATGAGCAGTTCTTC. The chain employs TRBV14 and TRBJ2-1; TRBD2 matches 12 bases. The CDR3 contains 20 residues. The V gene end was trimmed by 2 bases and the J gene end by 4 bases; junction bases not matched to a gene: 15. Per germline, CDR1 SGHDN and CDR2 FVKESK.

On this clone: Distinct nucleotide sequences in the sample also encode this CDR3. The chain links TRBV6-5 to TRBJ2-1; maybe TRBD1 (5 bases). The V gene lost 5 bases and the J gene lost 7 bases, with 6 bases spanning the gap. Germline CDR1 MNHEY, CDR2 SVGAGI. The CDR3 extends over 11 amino acids. CDR3 sequence (DNA): TGTGCCAGCAGTCAGGGAAATGAGCAGTTCTTC. Its protein is CASSQGNEQFF.

CDR3 DNA sequence: TGCGCCAGCAGCCGCAAGACAGGGACCACCACTGAAGCTTTCTTT. It encodes CASSRKTGTTTEAFF. This chain links TRBV4-3 with TRBJ1-1; 7 bases are shared with TRBD1. The CDR3 loop spans 15 amino acids. Germline assignment: CDR1 LGHNA and CDR2 YSLEER. V lost 4 bases to trimming and J lost 4 bases; unmatched junction nucleotides: 9.

The rearrangement uses TRBV7-9 and TRBJ1-1; D is unresolved. V gave up 5 bases and J gave up 8 bases, with 21 bases separating them. Germline V CDR1 and CDR2: SEHNR, FQNEAQ (reference sequence). The CDR3 loop spans 15 amino acids. CDR3 sequence: CASSDGLLGALEAFF. The CDR3 DNA reads as TGTGCCAGCAGCGACGGACTCCTGGGTGCATTAGAAGCTTTCTTT.

This clone appeared once. The genes are TRBV4-1 and TRBJ1-1; no firm D call. Between the trimmed V and J ends, which lost 1 base and 3 bases, there was a span of 12 bases. Germline CDR1 MGHRA, CDR2 YSYEKL. The CDR3 has 15 residues. In DNA, the CDR3 is TGCGCCAGCAGCCAAGGAGGAGGTTCTTACACTGAAGCTTTCTTT. Amino acid sequence: CASSQGGGSYTEAFF.

The chain carries TRBV4-3 and TRBJ2-3; D uncertain. Trimming left V 1 base short and J 2 bases short, with 19 bases between. This CDR3 is built from 18 residues. CDR1 and CDR2 from the germline V gene are LGHNA and YSLEER. The CDR3 DNA reads as TGCGCCAGCAGCCAAGTCCACCCCCTCGAGAAGCCCACAGATACGCAGTATTTT. Encoded protein: CASSQVHPLEKPTDTQYF.

This chain connects TRBV15 to TRBJ2-5; D not certain. This CDR3 has 15 amino acids. V gave up 0 bases and J gave up 2 bases, with 10 bases separating them. The V gene's germline CDR1 is LNHNV and CDR2 YYDKDF (reference sequence). The CDR3 DNA follows: TGTGCCACCAGCAGAGATGGGCAGTCTCAAGAGACCCAGTACTTC. Translation gives CATSRDGQSQETQYF.

The V and J genes are TRBV18 and TRBJ1-5, with 7 bases aligning to TRBD1. This CDR3 comprises 18 residues. The V gene's germline CDR1 is KGHSH and CDR2 LQKENI. V trimming: 3 bases; J trimming: 7 bases; junction bases outside the gene matches: 18. CDR3 sequence (DNA): TGTGCCAGCTCACCGGAAAGGACAGGCCGGGGATCGGGCCAGCCCCAGCATTTT. Translating it yields CASSPERTGRGSGQPQHF.

The chain has TRBV25-1 and TRBJ2-5, with 7 positions matching TRBD2. The V gene's germline CDR1 is MGHDK and CDR2 SYGVNS. There are 15 residues in the CDR3. With 5 bases clipped from V and 4 bases from J, the junction kept 10 bases outside the gene matches. This CDR3 reads CASSSFGGRGETQYF. In DNA form, the CDR3 reads TGTGCCAGCAGTTCCTTCGGGGGGAGGGGAGAGACCCAGTACTTC. Looking up the rest from reference TRBV25-1 and TRBJ2-5 gives the full variable domain: EADIYQTPRYLVIGTGKKITLECSQTMGHDKMYWYQQDPGMELHLIHYSYGVNSTEKGDLSSESTVSRIRTEHFPLTLESARPSHTSQYLCASSSFGGRGETQYFGPGTRLLVL.

The rearrangement uses TRBV9 and TRBJ2-7, with a possible D match to TRBD1 (6 bases). CDR1 and CDR2 from the germline V gene are SGDLS and YYNGEE. The ends were cut back, 4 bases at V and 0 bases at J, with 17 bases in the middle. The CDR3 covers 16 residues. The CDR3 DNA reads as TGTGCCAGCAGCCCTCGTGAGGGGGAGAGCTCCTACGAGCAGTACTTC. It is translated as CASSPREGESSYEQYF.

The chain links TRBV18 to TRBJ1-4; D unclear. V lost 3 bases and J 3 bases, leaving 8 bases between the germline ends. The CDR3 extends over 14 amino acids. Germline CDR1 and CDR2: KGHSH and LQKENI. CDR3 loop: CASSPTGPNEKLFF. The DNA for the CDR3 is TGTGCCAGCTCACCCACTGGTCCTAATGAAAAACTGTTTTTT.

The rearrangement links TRBV28 to TRBJ2-3, with a tentative D call TRBD1 (6 bases). V shed 6 bases and J shed 7 bases, with 17 bases lying between them. The CDR3 loop spans 14 amino acids. CDR1 is MDHEN, CDR2 SYDVKM, per germline. The CDR3 region is CASRDSVGPYTQYF. As DNA, the CDR3 is TGTGCCAGCAGGGACAGTGTGGGCCCGTATACGCAGTATTTT.

This chain uses TRBV7-9 with TRBJ1-3; a weak D match, TRBD1 (5 bases). The V and J ends lost 4 bases and 3 bases respectively, with 13 bases between them. Germline CDR1 SEHNR, CDR2 FQNEAQ (reference sequence). There are 15 residues in the CDR3. The CDR3, as DNA: TGTGCCAGCAGCTCTTGGGGGGGTGGTGGAAACACCATATATTTT. This encodes CASSSWGGGGNTIYF.

The chain is built from TRBV7-2 and TRBJ2-7; the D gene is possibly TRBD2 (5 bases). CDR1 and CDR2 from the germline V gene are SGHTA and FQGNSA. This CDR3 has 14 residues. V dropped 3 bases and J dropped 0 bases, with 9 bases sitting between them. CDR3: CASSLTRASYEQYF. In DNA, the CDR3 is TGTGCCAGCAGCTTGACGCGGGCCTCCTACGAGCAGTACTTC.

This chain connects TRBV16 to TRBJ2-3; the D gene is possibly TRBD2 (5 bases). The CDR3 spans 12 residues. CDR1 and CDR2 from the germline V gene are KGHSY and FQNENV. The V and J ends lost 3 bases and 6 bases respectively, with 7 bases between them. CDR3 coding DNA: TGTGCCAGCAGCCACCCGGGGGATACGCAGTATTTT. Translated, it gives CASSHPGDTQYF.